This T cell receptor (beta chain) was obtained from a study of blood T cells in healthy people across ages. The CDR3 spans 17 residues. V was clipped by 4 bases and J by 0 bases, with 16 bases between them. In germline, CDR1 is MNHEY, CDR2 SMNVEV (reference sequence). A second PCR of roughly 7 to 11 cycles used a sample-barcoded 5' primer and a J-beta primer mix. TCRdb processed the 5' RACE reads anew with MiXCR; each CDR3 protein has one entry. The profile shows approximately 880,000 distinct CDR3 sequences, around 48% of them singletons. J is TRBJ2-4 and V is TRBV27; D unresolved. Sequencing was carried out using blood. This TCR was recovered from a man aged 25-40 years in good health. The CDR3 loop is CASSSRRMELAKNIQYF. The CDR3 coding sequence is TGTGCCAGCAGTTCCCGCAGGATGGAATTAGCCAAAAACATTCAGTACTTC.